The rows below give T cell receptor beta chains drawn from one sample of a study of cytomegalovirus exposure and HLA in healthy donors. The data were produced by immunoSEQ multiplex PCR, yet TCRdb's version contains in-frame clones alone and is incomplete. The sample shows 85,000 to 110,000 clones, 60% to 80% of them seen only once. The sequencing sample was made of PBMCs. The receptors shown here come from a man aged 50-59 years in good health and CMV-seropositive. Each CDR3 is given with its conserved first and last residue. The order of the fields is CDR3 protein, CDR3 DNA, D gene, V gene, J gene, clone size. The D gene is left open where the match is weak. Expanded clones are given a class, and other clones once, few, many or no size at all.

CDR3: CASSSRDSPNEKLFF
DNA: TGTGCCAGCAGTTCGAGAGACAGCCCTAATGAAAAACTGTTTTTT
D: -
V: TRBV28
J: TRBJ1-4
size: -

CDR3: CARGGKRVTYYEQYF
DNA: TGTGCCAGGGGGGGTAAAAGGGTGACTTACTACGAGCAGTACTTC
D: -
V: TRBV7-8
J: TRBJ2-7
size: -

CDR3: CASSLTGQGAFPQETQYF
DNA: TGTGCCAGCAGCTTAACTGGACAGGGGGCTTTCCCTCAAGAGACCCAGTACTTC
D: TRBD1
V: TRBV7-8
J: TRBJ2-5
size: -

CDR3: CASSYSNKLGGYEQYF
DNA: TGTGCCAGCAGTTACTCGAATAAACTGGGGGGATACGAGCAGTACTTC
D: -
V: TRBV6-5
J: TRBJ2-7
size: -

CDR3: CASSLDRGGIRRNTEAFF
DNA: TGTGCCAGCAGCCTAGACAGGGGTGGTATTAGGAGGAACACTGAAGCTTTCTTT
D: -
V: TRBV12-1
J: TRBJ1-1
size: -

CDR3: CASSFLAGGTNEQFF
DNA: TGCGCCAGCAGCTTCCTAGCGGGAGGGACCAATGAGCAGTTCTTC
D: TRBD2
V: TRBV5-1
J: TRBJ2-1
size: once

CDR3: CSSSLALGRNTEAFF
DNA: TGTTCCAGCAGCTTAGCGCTGGGCAGGAACACTGAAGCTTTCTTT
D: -
V: TRBV7-9
J: TRBJ1-1
size: -

CDR3: CASSPRTSGNYEQYF
DNA: TGTGCCAGCAGCCCCCGGACTAGCGGGAACTACGAGCAGTACTTC
D: TRBD2
V: TRBV9
J: TRBJ2-7
size: few

CDR3: CASSMAQGSYNEQFF
DNA: TGTGCCAGTAGTATGGCTCAGGGATCCTACAATGAGCAGTTCTTC
D: -
V: TRBV19
J: TRBJ2-1
size: -

CDR3: CASQPGQGSGEQYF
DNA: TGTGCCAGTCAACCGGGACAGGGGTCCGGCGAGCAGTACTTC
D: TRBD1
V: TRBV19
J: TRBJ2-7
size: -

CDR3: CASSQSPLAGGPGGELFF
DNA: TGCGCCAGCAGTCAATCGCCCCTAGCGGGAGGGCCGGGGGGGGAGCTGTTTTTT
D: TRBD2
V: TRBV23-1
J: TRBJ2-2
size: -

CDR3: CASSEWAGSGNTIYF
DNA: TGTGCCAGCAGTGAATGGGCAGGCTCTGGAAACACCATATATTTT
D: -
V: TRBV6-1
J: TRBJ1-3
size: -

CDR3: CASSQDAGVNYGYTF
DNA: TGCGCCAGCAGCCAAGATGCAGGGGTGAACTATGGCTACACCTTC
D: -
V: TRBV4-1
J: TRBJ1-2
size: -

CDR3: CASSLAPGTGGVEQYF
DNA: TGTGCCAGCAGCTTAGCCCCCGGGACAGGGGGCGTCGAGCAGTACTTC
D: TRBD1
V: TRBV7-2
J: TRBJ2-7
size: -

CDR3: CASSRRDPPVEQYF
DNA: TGTGCCAGCAGCAGGAGGGACCCCCCAGTGGAGCAGTACTTC
D: -
V: TRBV21-1
J: TRBJ2-5
size: -

CDR3: CAISESDREGYEQYF
DNA: TGTGCCATCAGTGAGTCGGACAGGGAAGGCTACGAGCAGTACTTC
D: TRBD1
V: TRBV10-3
J: TRBJ2-7
size: -

CDR3: CASSVRLAGENEQFF
DNA: TGTGCCAGCAGCGTTAGACTAGCGGGAGAGAATGAGCAGTTCTTC
D: TRBD2
V: TRBV9
J: TRBJ2-1
size: -

CDR3: CAWSGLAGGEQFF
DNA: TGTGCCTGGAGTGGGCTAGCGGGGGGTGAGCAGTTCTTC
D: TRBD2
V: TRBV30
J: TRBJ2-1
size: -

CDR3: CSSSLSSGGSIWTDTQYF
DNA: TGTTCCAGCAGCTTATCCTCGGGAGGTTCTATTTGGACAGATACGCAGTATTTT
D: TRBD2
V: TRBV7-9
J: TRBJ2-3
size: -

CDR3: CAISRQGDQPQHF
DNA: TGTGCCATCTCGCGACAGGGGGATCAGCCCCAGCATTTT
D: TRBD1
V: TRBV6-1
J: TRBJ1-5
size: -

CDR3: CASSSTPGTRQFF
DNA: TGTGCCAGCAGCAGCACTCCCGGGACACGGCAGTTCTTC
D: -
V: TRBV7-2
J: TRBJ2-1
size: -

CDR3: CASSRAGVGEQYF
DNA: TGTGCCAGCAGCAGGGCAGGGGTGGGGGAGCAGTACTTC
D: -
V: TRBV28
J: TRBJ2-5
size: -

CDR3: CASSSQEAQYF
DNA: TGTGCCAGCAGTTCCCAAGAGGCCCAGTACTTC
D: -
V: TRBV7-9
J: TRBJ2-5
size: -

CDR3: CASSLREGVLHF
DNA: TGTGCCAGCAGTCTTAGGGAGGGCGTCCTCCACTTT
D: -
V: TRBV6-5
J: TRBJ1-6
size: -

CDR3: CASSTWGRGSNEKLFF
DNA: TGTGCCAGCAGCACCTGGGGCAGGGGGTCGAATGAAAAACTGTTTTTT
D: TRBD1
V: TRBV27
J: TRBJ1-4
size: once

CDR3: CAWSPPGQGYQPQHF
DNA: TGTGCCTGGAGTCCCCCGGGACAGGGTTATCAGCCCCAGCATTTT
D: TRBD1
V: TRBV30
J: TRBJ1-5
size: -

CDR3: CASSIEGSHYGYEQYF
DNA: TGTGCCAGTAGTATAGAGGGGAGTCATTATGGCTACGAGCAGTACTTC
D: -
V: TRBV19
J: TRBJ2-7
size: -

CDR3: CASSPGLAAYEQYF
DNA: TGTGCCAGCAGCCCCGGACTAGCGGCCTACGAGCAGTACTTC
D: TRBD2
V: TRBV14
J: TRBJ2-7
size: -

CDR3: CSSSPLTGVSYEQYF
DNA: TGTTCCAGCAGCCCCTTGACAGGAGTATCCTACGAGCAGTACTTC
D: -
V: TRBV7-9
J: TRBJ2-7
size: -

CDR3: CASSLSSGAGETQYF
DNA: TGCGCCAGCAGCTTGTCTTCCGGAGCCGGGGAGACCCAGTACTTC
D: -
V: TRBV5-1
J: TRBJ2-5
size: -

CDR3: CATSRGVSNQPQHF
DNA: TGTGCCACCAGCCGGGGGGTGAGCAATCAGCCCCAGCATTTT
D: -
V: TRBV15
J: TRBJ1-5
size: -

CDR3: CASSMPPGQGGEQFF
DNA: TGTGCCAGTAGTATGCCCCCGGGGCAGGGGGGTGAGCAGTTCTTC
D: -
V: TRBV19
J: TRBJ2-1
size: -

CDR3: CASSPGQGQQTQYF
DNA: TGTGCCAGCAGTCCCGGACAGGGTCAGCAGACCCAGTACTTC
D: TRBD1
V: TRBV6-6
J: TRBJ2-5
size: -

CDR3: CATSTRTGEIFEQFF
DNA: TGTGCCACCAGCACGCGGACAGGGGAAATTTTTGAGCAGTTCTTC
D: TRBD1
V: TRBV15
J: TRBJ2-1
size: -

CDR3: CAWWDRGTYTDTQYF
DNA: TGTGCCTGGTGGGACAGGGGAACGTACACAGATACGCAGTATTTT
D: TRBD1
V: TRBV30
J: TRBJ2-3
size: -

CDR3: CASSGLAGGVSGANVLTF
DNA: TGTGCCAGCAGTGGACTAGCGGGAGGCGTGTCTGGGGCCAACGTCCTGACTTTC
D: TRBD2
V: TRBV2
J: TRBJ2-6
size: -

CDR3: CASSPTDRGAYEQYF
DNA: TGTGCCAGCAGTCCCACGGACAGGGGCGCCTACGAGCAGTACTTC
D: TRBD1
V: TRBV27
J: TRBJ2-7
size: -

CDR3: CASSETGFSEQFF
DNA: TGTGCCAGCAGTGAAACGGGGTTTTCTGAGCAGTTCTTC
D: -
V: TRBV2
J: TRBJ2-1
size: -

CDR3: CASSIAGGLAQYF
DNA: TGTGCCAGCAGTATAGCGGGTGGCTTGGCGCAGTATTTT
D: TRBD2
V: TRBV7-8
J: TRBJ2-3
size: -

CDR3: CASSIGGSNQPQHF
DNA: TGTGCCAGTAGTATTGGAGGGAGCAATCAGCCCCAGCATTTT
D: -
V: TRBV19
J: TRBJ1-5
size: -

CDR3: CASSRTLESYEQYF
DNA: TGTGCCAGCAGTCGCACCCTAGAGTCCTACGAGCAGTACTTC
D: -
V: TRBV6-5
J: TRBJ2-7
size: -

CDR3: CASNPSGSSYEQYF
DNA: TGTGCCAGCAACCCTAGCGGGAGCTCCTACGAGCAGTACTTC
D: TRBD2
V: TRBV11-2
J: TRBJ2-7
size: few

CDR3: CASSPQQTGDEQYF
DNA: TGTGCCAGCTCACCACAGCAGACAGGCGACGAGCAGTACTTC
D: -
V: TRBV18
J: TRBJ2-7
size: once

CDR3: CASKGGRETQYF
DNA: TGTGCCAGCAAAGGGGGCCGGGAGACCCAGTACTTC
D: TRBD1
V: TRBV27
J: TRBJ2-5
size: -

CDR3: CAVDRVYEQYF
DNA: TGTGCCGTCGACAGGGTCTACGAGCAGTACTTC
D: TRBD1
V: TRBV7-9
J: TRBJ2-7
size: -

CDR3: CASSLRDRFNEQFF
DNA: TGTGCCAGCAGCCTCCGGGACAGGTTCAATGAGCAGTTCTTC
D: TRBD1
V: TRBV7-3
J: TRBJ2-1
size: -

CDR3: CASSLTGVNGELFF
DNA: TGTGCCAGCAGCTTGACGGGAGTGAACGGGGAGCTGTTTTTT
D: -
V: TRBV13
J: TRBJ2-2
size: few

CDR3: CASSLSPGQGNYEQYF
DNA: TGTGCCAGCAGCTTATCACCGGGACAGGGTAACTACGAGCAGTACTTC
D: TRBD1
V: TRBV7-9
J: TRBJ2-7
size: once

CDR3: CASSSPGSGRAWNTGELFF
DNA: TGTGCCAGCAGCTCCCCGGGGAGCGGGAGGGCCTGGAACACCGGGGAGCTGTTTTTT
D: TRBD2
V: TRBV7-2
J: TRBJ2-2
size: -

CDR3: CASSLATTYNEQFF
DNA: TGTGCCAGCAGCTTAGCGACTACCTACAATGAGCAGTTCTTC
D: -
V: TRBV7-9
J: TRBJ2-1
size: -

CDR3: CASSIPGQGLSDTQYF
DNA: TGTGCCAGCAGTATCCCGGGACAGGGATTGTCAGATACGCAGTATTTT
D: TRBD1
V: TRBV28
J: TRBJ2-3
size: -

CDR3: CASSGEAWGWEQYF
DNA: TGTGCCAGCAGCGGTGAAGCATGGGGCTGGGAGCAGTACTTC
D: -
V: TRBV6-1
J: TRBJ2-7
size: -

CDR3: CASSTTSGSNEQYF
DNA: TGTGCCAGCAGCACGACTAGCGGGAGCAACGAGCAGTACTTC
D: TRBD2
V: TRBV5-6
J: TRBJ2-7
size: few

CDR3: CASSMTGETPRGYGYTF
DNA: TGTGCCAGTAGTATGACAGGGGAGACCCCACGGGGGTACGGCTACACCTTC
D: TRBD1
V: TRBV19
J: TRBJ1-2
size: -

CDR3: CASSRLANQETQYF
DNA: TGTGCCAGTAGTAGGCTAGCGAACCAAGAGACCCAGTACTTC
D: -
V: TRBV19
J: TRBJ2-5
size: -